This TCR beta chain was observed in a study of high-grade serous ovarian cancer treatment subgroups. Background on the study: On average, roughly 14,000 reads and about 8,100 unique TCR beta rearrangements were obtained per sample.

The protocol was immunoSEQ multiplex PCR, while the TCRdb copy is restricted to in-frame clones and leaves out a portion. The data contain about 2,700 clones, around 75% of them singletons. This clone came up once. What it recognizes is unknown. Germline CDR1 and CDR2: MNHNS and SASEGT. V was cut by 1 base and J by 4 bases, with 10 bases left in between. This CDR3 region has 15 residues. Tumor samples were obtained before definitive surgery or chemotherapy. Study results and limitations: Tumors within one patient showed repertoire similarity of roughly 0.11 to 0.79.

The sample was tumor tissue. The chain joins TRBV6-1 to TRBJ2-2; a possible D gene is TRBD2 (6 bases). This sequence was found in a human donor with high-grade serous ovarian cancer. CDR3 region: CASSEGGLGTGELFF. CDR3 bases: TGTGCCAGCAGTGAAGGGGGACTTGGCACCGGGGAGCTGTTTTTT.